This T cell receptor (beta chain) was captured in a study of monozygotic twins with cystic fibrosis (dated by TCRdb to 2020 to 2023). Regarding the research as a whole: Barcoded libraries were made from 2.5 to 3 micrograms of fragmented DNA using around 15 PCR cycles. The cohort comprised ten female and six male twin pairs aged roughly 2.0 to 36.4 years, median approximately 10 years, mostly children and adolescents. Data for three of the twin pairs had been reported earlier in a different context. On the day of blood sampling, twins were ranked among over 950 cohort participants for weight-for-height and for FEVPerc (FEV1 disease centile). The study compared TCR beta repertoires within and between 16 monozygotic twin pairs with cystic fibrosis to assess genetic influence on V and J gene usage. Study-wide findings and limitations: Only a small cohort was studied, and no association of shared CDR3 numbers with age, concordance or disease severity was found. Sharing of nucleotide-identical clonotypes was significantly greater within monozygotic CF twin pairs than between unrelated CF individuals (P = 0.000026, Mann-Whitney). The greatest similarity to the co-twin was observed for V gene usage in 13 of 16 pairs and for J usage in 8 of 16 pairs, which suggested genetic constraints. Simpson clonality tended to be low (median about 0.0095), which suggests a naive-dominated repertoire, although clonality was higher in the most severely affected patients.

TCR beta CDR3 regions were amplified by multiplex PCR with the immunoSEQ immune profiling system according to the manufacturer's instructions. An Illumina NextSeq system was used to carry out the sequencing. For the original study's pipeline: Sequence data were processed on the immunoSEQ Analyzer platform, and clonality was computed as the square root of Simpson's index of productive rearrangements. V and J usage similarity was measured by Jensen-Shannon distance, and CDR3 generation probabilities were computed with OLGA. The researchers looked up shared CDR3 sequences in the immuneACCESS database (August 2020) and in VDJdb (December 2020). Entries here come from immuneACCESS through TCRdb and include only in-frame sequences with V and J called. Some clones fail to appear in such tables; in the studies checked, an unresolved V gene covers under half of the shortfall, and the cause of the remainder is unknown. V and J calls and clone size are those listed in that table; D and trimming were worked out from the DNA. The sample data list 36,000 or so clones, and over 80% of these were observed just once. The leading ten clones occupy about 0.2% of the sample.

Taken from the germline V gene, the CDR1 and CDR2 loops are SGHDT and YYEEEE. From the cysteine through the phenylalanine, the CDR3 covers 13 amino acids. Just the 39-base CDR3 DNA is kept, in frame starting at base 1. V is reduced by 0 bases and J by 6 bases, leaving a spacing of 9 bases between them. A word on this clone: Which antigen it targets is not known. Base qualities were left out, and no much larger clone turns up one base away.

The twin pairs came from the European Cystic Fibrosis Twin and Sibling Study Cohort, a cohort that recruited patients from about 160 CF clinics across 14 European countries. Both zygosity and CFTR genotype were checked in-house, and zygosity was tested with multiplex PCR across nine short tandem repeat loci. Peripheral blood was taken from each twin, and clinical parameters were recorded on the day of blood sampling. Phenol/chloroform extraction was used to isolate genomic DNA from peripheral blood cells, and the DNA was then kept in TE buffer at 4 degrees C. The sequence is built from TRBV5-6 and TRBJ1-1, with the D gene too uncertain to name. This sequence originates from a boy aged 2-9 years with cystic fibrosis. The sequenced material came from blood. At the DNA level, the sequence is TGTGCCAGCAGCTTGGTTTTCGGGGCTGAAGCTTTCTTT. Its protein product is CASSLVFGAEAFF.